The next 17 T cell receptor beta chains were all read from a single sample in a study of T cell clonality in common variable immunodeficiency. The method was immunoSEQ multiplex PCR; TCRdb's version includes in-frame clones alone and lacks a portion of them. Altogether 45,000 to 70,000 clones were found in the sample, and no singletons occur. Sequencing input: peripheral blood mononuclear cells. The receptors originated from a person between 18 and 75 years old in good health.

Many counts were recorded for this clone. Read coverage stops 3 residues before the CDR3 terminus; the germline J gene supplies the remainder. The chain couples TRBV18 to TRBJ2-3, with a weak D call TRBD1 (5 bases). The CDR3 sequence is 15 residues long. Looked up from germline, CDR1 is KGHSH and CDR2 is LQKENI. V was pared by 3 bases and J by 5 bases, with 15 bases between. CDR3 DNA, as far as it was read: TGTGCCAGCTCACCTGTCAGGGTTGAGGAAGATACG. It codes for CASSPVRVEEDT. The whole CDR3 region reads CASSPVRVEEDTQYF.

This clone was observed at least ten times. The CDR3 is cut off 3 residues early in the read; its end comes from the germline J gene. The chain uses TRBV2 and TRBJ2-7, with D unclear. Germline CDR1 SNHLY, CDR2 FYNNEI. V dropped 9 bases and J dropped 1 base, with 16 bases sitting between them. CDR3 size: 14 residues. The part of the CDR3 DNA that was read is TGTGCCAGTCGACTGCAGATAAATTCCTACGAG. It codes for CASRLQINSYE. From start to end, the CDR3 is CASRLQINSYEQYF.

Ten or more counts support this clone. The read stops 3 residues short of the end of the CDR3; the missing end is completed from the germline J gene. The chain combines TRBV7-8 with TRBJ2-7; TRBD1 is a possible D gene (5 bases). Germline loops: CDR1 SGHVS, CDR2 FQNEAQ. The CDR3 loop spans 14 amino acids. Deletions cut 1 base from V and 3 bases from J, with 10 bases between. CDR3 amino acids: CASSLDRSSYEQYF. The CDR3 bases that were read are TGTGCCAGCAGCTTAGACAGGAGCAGCTACGAG.

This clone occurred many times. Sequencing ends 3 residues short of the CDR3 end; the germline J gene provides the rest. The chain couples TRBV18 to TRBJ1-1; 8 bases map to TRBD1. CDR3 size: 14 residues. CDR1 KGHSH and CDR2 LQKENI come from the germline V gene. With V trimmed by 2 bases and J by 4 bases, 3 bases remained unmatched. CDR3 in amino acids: CASSPTGGVTEAFF. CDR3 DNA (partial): TGTGCCAGCTCACCAACAGGGGGGGTCACTGAA.

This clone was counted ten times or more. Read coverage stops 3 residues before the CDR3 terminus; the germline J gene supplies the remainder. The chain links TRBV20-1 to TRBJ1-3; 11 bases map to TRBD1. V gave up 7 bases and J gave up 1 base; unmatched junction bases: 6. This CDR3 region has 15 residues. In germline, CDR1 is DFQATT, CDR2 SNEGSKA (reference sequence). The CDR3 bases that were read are TGCAGTGGCCGGGACAGGGGGTCTTCTGGAAACACC. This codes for CSGRDRGSSGNT. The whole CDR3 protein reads CSGRDRGSSGNTIYF.

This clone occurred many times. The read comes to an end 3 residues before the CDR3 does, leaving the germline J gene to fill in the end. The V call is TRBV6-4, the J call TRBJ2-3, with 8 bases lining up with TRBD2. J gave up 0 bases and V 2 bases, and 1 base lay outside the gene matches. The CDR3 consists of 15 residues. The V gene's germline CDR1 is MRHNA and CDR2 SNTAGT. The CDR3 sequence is CASSDASGSTDTQYF. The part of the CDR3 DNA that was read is TGTGCCAGCAGTGACGCTAGCGGGAGCACAGATACG.

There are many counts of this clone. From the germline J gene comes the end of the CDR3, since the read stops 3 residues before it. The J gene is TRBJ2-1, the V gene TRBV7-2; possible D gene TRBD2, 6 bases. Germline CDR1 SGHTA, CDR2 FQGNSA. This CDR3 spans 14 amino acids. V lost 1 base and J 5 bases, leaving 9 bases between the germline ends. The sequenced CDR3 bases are TGTGCCAGCAGCTTAGTGGGACTCGACAATGAG. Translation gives CASSLVGLDNE. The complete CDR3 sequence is CASSLVGLDNEQFF.

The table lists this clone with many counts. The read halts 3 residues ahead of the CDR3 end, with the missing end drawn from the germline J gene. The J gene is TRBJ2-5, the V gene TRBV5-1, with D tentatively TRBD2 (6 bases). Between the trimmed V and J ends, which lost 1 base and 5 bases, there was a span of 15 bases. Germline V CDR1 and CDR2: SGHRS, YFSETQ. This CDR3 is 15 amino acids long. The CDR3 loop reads CASSLSLASQETQYF. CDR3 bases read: TGCGCCAGCAGCTTGTCACTAGCTTCCCAGGAGACC. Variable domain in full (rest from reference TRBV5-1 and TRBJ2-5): KAGVTQTPRYLIKTRGQQVTLSCSPISGHRSVSWYQQTPGQGLQFLFEYFSETQRNKGNFPGRFSGRQFSNSRSEMNVSTLELGDSALYLCASSLSLASQETQYFGPGTRLLVL.

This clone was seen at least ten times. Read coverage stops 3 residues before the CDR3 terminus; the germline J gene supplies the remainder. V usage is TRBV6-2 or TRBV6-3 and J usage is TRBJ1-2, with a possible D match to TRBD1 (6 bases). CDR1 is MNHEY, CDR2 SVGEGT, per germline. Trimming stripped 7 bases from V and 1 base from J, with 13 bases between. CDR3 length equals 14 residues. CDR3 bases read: TGTGCCAGCAACGACAGGACCGATAACTATGGC. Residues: CASNDRTDNYG. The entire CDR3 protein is CASNDRTDNYGYTF.

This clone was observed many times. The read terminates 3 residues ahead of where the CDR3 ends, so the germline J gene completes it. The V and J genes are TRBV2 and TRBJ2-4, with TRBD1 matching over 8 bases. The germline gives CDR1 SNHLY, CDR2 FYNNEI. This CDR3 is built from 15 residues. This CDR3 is CASSARTGSVGIQYF. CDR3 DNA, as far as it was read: TGTGCCAGCAGCGCAAGGACAGGGAGCGTTGGAATT.

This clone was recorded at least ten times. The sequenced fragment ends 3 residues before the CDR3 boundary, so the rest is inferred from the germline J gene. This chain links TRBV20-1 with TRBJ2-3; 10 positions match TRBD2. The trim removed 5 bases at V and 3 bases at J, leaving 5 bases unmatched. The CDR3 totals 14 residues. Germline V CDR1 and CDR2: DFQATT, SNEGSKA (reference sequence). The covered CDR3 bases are TGCAGTGCTGGGGCTAGCGGGAGTACAGATACG. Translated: CSAGASGSTDT. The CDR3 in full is CSAGASGSTDTQYF.

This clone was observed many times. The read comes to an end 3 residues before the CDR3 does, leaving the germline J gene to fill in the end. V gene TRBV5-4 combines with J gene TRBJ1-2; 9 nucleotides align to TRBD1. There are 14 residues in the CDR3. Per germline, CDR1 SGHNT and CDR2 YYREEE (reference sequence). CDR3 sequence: CASSQNRGQAGYTF. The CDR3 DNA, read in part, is TGTGCCAGCAGCCAAAACAGGGGGCAGGCAGGC.

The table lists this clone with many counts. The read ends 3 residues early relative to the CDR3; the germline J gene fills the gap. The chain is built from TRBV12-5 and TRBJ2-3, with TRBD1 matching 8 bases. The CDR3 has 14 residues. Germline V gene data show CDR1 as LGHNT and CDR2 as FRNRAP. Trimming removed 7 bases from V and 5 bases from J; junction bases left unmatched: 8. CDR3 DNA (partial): TGTGCTAGTGCCAACCAGGGGGCCGGAGATACG. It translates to CASANQGAGDT. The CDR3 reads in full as CASANQGAGDTQYF.

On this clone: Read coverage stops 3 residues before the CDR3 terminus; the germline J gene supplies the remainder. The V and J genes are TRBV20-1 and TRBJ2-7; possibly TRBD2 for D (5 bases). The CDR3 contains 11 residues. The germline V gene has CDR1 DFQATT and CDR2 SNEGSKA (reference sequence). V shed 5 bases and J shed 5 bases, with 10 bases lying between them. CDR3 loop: CSAPKRDEQYF. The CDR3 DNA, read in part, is TGCAGTGCTCCGAAGAGGGACGAG.

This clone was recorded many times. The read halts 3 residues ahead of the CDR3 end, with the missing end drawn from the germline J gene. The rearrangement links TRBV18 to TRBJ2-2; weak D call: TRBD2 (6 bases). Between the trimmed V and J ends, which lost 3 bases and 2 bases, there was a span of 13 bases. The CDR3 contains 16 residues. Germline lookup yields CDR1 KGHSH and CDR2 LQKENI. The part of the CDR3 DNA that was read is TGTGCCAGCTCACCTCTCACTAGCAGAAACACCGGGGAG. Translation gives CASSPLTSRNTGE. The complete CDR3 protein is CASSPLTSRNTGELFF.

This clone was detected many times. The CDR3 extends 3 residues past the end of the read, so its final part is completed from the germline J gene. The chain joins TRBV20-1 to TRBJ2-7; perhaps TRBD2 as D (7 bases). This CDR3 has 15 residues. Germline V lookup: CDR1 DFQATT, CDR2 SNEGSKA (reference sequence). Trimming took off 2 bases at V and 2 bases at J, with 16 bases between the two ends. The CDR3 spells CSARPLGRGTYEQYF. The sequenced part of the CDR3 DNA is TGCAGTGCTAGACCCCTGGGGAGGGGGACCTACGAG.

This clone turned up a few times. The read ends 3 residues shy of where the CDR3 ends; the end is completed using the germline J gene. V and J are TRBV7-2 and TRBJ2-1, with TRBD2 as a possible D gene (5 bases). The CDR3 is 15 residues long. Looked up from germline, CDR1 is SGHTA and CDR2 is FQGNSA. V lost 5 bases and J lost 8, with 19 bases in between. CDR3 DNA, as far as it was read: TGTGCCAGCAGCCGAGTAGGAGGCGGGTTGGATGAG. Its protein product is CASSRVGGGLDE. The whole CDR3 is CASSRVGGGLDEQFF.